The 29 T cell receptor beta chains below were found in one sample sequenced in a study of radiotherapy plus CTLA-4 blockade in lung cancer. TCRdb's copy holds only in-frame clones and misses some; the assay was immunoSEQ multiplex PCR. The sample records some 110,000 clones, 85% to 90% being singletons. This sample comprised peripheral blood, obtained from a patient treated with radiotherapy plus ipilimumab. The receptors here all came from a human donor with non-small cell lung cancer that progressed on radiotherapy plus ipilimumab. Some clones in this sample may be carry-over from other donors' samples.

The CDR3 sequence: CASSSRGGVTEAFF. The CDR3 coding sequence is TGTGCCAGCAGCTCCAGGGGTGGAGTCACTGAAGCTTTCTTT. V and J are TRBV11-2 and TRBJ1-1, with a tentative D call TRBD1 (6 bases). V was shortened by 4 bases and J by 4 bases, with 13 bases between the two germline ends. The V gene's germline CDR1 is SGHAT and CDR2 FQNNGV. This CDR3 has 14 residues.

V is TRBV5-1 and J is TRBJ2-2; D ambiguous. The CDR3 has 15 amino acids. Germline V gives CDR1 SGHRS, CDR2 YFSETQ. The V gene lost 4 bases and the J gene lost 1 base, with 11 bases spanning the gap. CDR3 protein: CASSQAAENTGELFF. In nucleotides, the CDR3 is TGCGCCAGCAGCCAGGCGGCGGAGAACACCGGGGAGCTGTTTTTT.

The chain is built from TRBV2 and TRBJ2-7; D gene uncertain. The CDR3 loop spans 13 amino acids. Germline lookup yields CDR1 SNHLY and CDR2 FYNNEI. Trimming took off 6 bases at V and 3 bases at J, with 12 bases between the two ends. CDR3 sequence: CASRRTVVYEQYF. CDR3 DNA sequence: TGTGCCAGCAGAAGAACCGTCGTCTACGAGCAGTACTTC.

V usage is TRBV29-1 and J usage is TRBJ2-3; 9 bases are shared with TRBD1. With 5 bases clipped from V and 2 bases from J, the junction kept 5 bases outside the gene matches. The CDR3 is 14 amino acids. Germline CDR1 SQVTM, CDR2 ANQGSEA. CDR3 sequence: CSVIGTGTTDTQYF. The CDR3 bases are TGCAGCGTTATCGGGACAGGGACCACAGATACGCAGTATTTT.

The V and J genes are TRBV9 and TRBJ2-7, with a possible D match to TRBD2 (5 bases). Germline CDR1 reads SGDLS; CDR2 reads YYNGEE. Trimming stripped 0 bases from V and 2 bases from J, with 12 bases between. This CDR3 has 15 amino acids. The CDR3 coding sequence is TGTGCCAGCAGCGTAGCGGGGAGCATAACCTACGAGCAGTACTTC. Its translation: CASSVAGSITYEQYF.

The V and J genes are TRBV18 and TRBJ2-6, with TRBD1 identical over 9 bases. The germline gives CDR1 KGHSH, CDR2 LQKENI. This CDR3 has 19 amino acids. Trimming at V came to 2 bases and at J to 0 bases, leaving 8 bases not matched to a gene. CDR3 nucleotides: TGTGCCAGCTCACCAGTTAGGGACAGGGTGACCTCTGGGGCCAACGTCCTGACTTTC. Protein sequence: CASSPVRDRVTSGANVLTF. Filled out from reference TRBV18 and TRBJ2-6, the complete variable domain reads NAGVMQNPRHLVRRRGQEARLRCSPMKGHSHVYWYRQLPEEGLKFMVYLQKENIIDESGMPKERFSAEFPKEGPSILRIQQVVRGDSAAYFCASSPVRDRVTSGANVLTFGAGSRLTVL.

The chain employs TRBV6-6 and TRBJ2-5; tentative D call: TRBD1 (5 bases). The V and J ends lost 1 base and 3 bases respectively, with 12 bases between them. CDR1 and CDR2 from the germline V gene are MNHNY and SVGAGI (reference sequence). The CDR3 consists of 15 residues. The CDR3 loop reads CASSYWQRGEETQYF. As DNA, the CDR3 is TGTGCCAGCAGTTACTGGCAAAGGGGTGAAGAGACCCAGTACTTC.

V usage is TRBV15 and J usage is TRBJ1-3, with 9 bases that match TRBD1. Per the germline V gene, CDR1 is LNHNV and CDR2 is YYDKDF (reference sequence). The CDR3 covers 16 residues. V was clipped by 3 bases and J by 7 bases; unmatched bases: 10. The CDR3, as DNA: TGTGCCACCAGCAGGCCTATCTCGGACAGGGGTAACACCATATATTTT. Amino acids: CATSRPISDRGNTIYF.

This sequence joins TRBV4-2 and TRBJ2-7, with 12 bases that match TRBD2. Trimming took 4 bases from V and 3 from J; bases not matched to a gene: 4. The CDR3 is 15 amino acids. Germline values: CDR1 LGHNA, CDR2 YNFKEQ. The CDR3 spells CASSPTTSGGYEQYF. CDR3 DNA: TGTGCCAGCAGCCCAACGACTAGCGGGGGCTACGAGCAGTACTTC.

The genes are TRBV10-3 and TRBJ1-3, with D unclear. CDR3 size: 15 residues. V lost 1 base and J lost 4, with 11 bases in between. Germline V CDR1 and CDR2: ENHRY, SYGVKD. DNA for the CDR3: TGTGCCATCAGTGAGTTTGCAGGACTCGGAAACACCATATATTTT. This codes for CAISEFAGLGNTIYF.

In this sample, this clone turned up a few times. The CDR3 loop reads CASSENPGSGEQYF. The CDR3, as DNA: TGTGCCAGCAGTGAAAACCCGGGTTCCGGGGAGCAGTACTTC. The rearrangement links TRBV2 to TRBJ2-7; D not resolved. The CDR3 sequence is 14 residues long. Germline V gene lookup returns CDR1 SNHLY and CDR2 FYNNEI. V was cut by 2 bases and J by 7 bases, with 15 bases left in between.

The gene calls are TRBV5-6 and TRBJ2-7, with a possible D match to TRBD1 (5 bases). V was cut by 2 bases and J by 5 bases, with 8 bases left in between. In germline, CDR1 is SGHDT, CDR2 YYEEEE. The CDR3 runs 12 residues. In DNA form, the CDR3 reads TGTGCCAGCAGCTTTGGGGCCCACGAGCAGTACTTC. Translating gives CASSFGAHEQYF.

V is TRBV7-2 and J is TRBJ1-1; possible D gene TRBD1, 6 bases. V was cut by 0 bases and J by 4 bases, with 12 bases left in between. In germline, CDR1 is SGHTA, CDR2 FQGNSA. This CDR3 region has 15 residues. The CDR3 sequence is CASSLARGAGTEAFF. The CDR3 nucleotides read TGTGCCAGCAGCTTAGCGCGGGGGGCGGGCACTGAAGCTTTCTTT.

V usage is TRBV6-5 and J usage is TRBJ2-5; the match to TRBD1 covers 8 bases. Germline lookup yields CDR1 MNHEY and CDR2 SVGAGI. Trimming removed 5 bases from V and 5 bases from J; junction bases left unmatched: 7. The CDR3 contains 14 residues. DNA of the CDR3: TGTGCCAGCAGTGAACGACAGGGGCGGGAGACCCAGTACTTC. Encoded protein: CASSERQGRETQYF.

The J gene is TRBJ2-1, the V gene TRBV5-6; unclear D gene. V lost 6 bases to trimming and J lost 4 bases, with 8 bases between them. There are 12 residues in the CDR3. CDR1 is SGHDT, CDR2 YYEEEE, per germline. CDR3 sequence (DNA): TGTGCCAGCACACGAGGATACAATGAGCAGTTCTTC. It is translated as CASTRGYNEQFF.

The rearrangement joins TRBV7-9 to TRBJ2-3; D may match TRBD1 or TRBD2 (6 bases each). The CDR3 is 17 residues long. V lost 5 bases and J 3 bases, leaving 21 bases between the germline ends. The germline V gene has CDR1 SEHNR and CDR2 FQNEAQ (reference sequence). The CDR3 sequence is CASSADGGRRGTDTQYF. Written as DNA, the CDR3 is TGTGCCAGCAGCGCCGACGGGGGTAGAAGGGGGACAGATACGCAGTATTTT.

The chain links TRBV7-2 to TRBJ1-1; D not resolved. In germline, CDR1 is SGHTA, CDR2 FQGNSA. The CDR3 length is 14 residues. Trimming cost V 3 bases and J 7 bases, with 15 bases left between them. The CDR3: CASSFRPQRREAFF. The CDR3 DNA reads as TGTGCCAGCAGCTTTCGGCCCCAGCGTCGTGAAGCTTTCTTT.

The V gene is TRBV6-5, the J gene TRBJ1-2; tentatively, D is TRBD1 (5 bases). Germline CDR1 and CDR2: MNHEY and SVGAGI. The V and J ends lost 2 bases and 3 bases respectively, with 10 bases between them. There are 14 residues in the CDR3. CDR3 in amino acids: CASSYRGRDYGYTF. The CDR3 nucleotides are TGTGCCAGCAGTTACCGCGGCAGGGACTATGGCTACACCTTC.

This chain uses TRBV7-2 with TRBJ2-7, with 7 bases matching TRBD2. The CDR3 runs to 16 residues. V lost 0 bases and J lost 3; bases outside the gene matches: 8. Germline assignment: CDR1 SGHTA and CDR2 FQGNSA. CDR3 protein: CASSLARGGGGYEQYF. Written as DNA, the CDR3 is TGTGCCAGCAGCTTAGCGCGGGGCGGGGGAGGCTACGAGCAGTACTTC.

CDR3 region: CASNIAGPQNIQYF. As DNA, the CDR3 is TGTGCCAGCAATATAGCGGGGCCACAAAACATTCAGTACTTC. The rearrangement links TRBV5-4 to TRBJ2-4; 8 bases agree with TRBD2. Per germline, CDR1 SGHNT and CDR2 YYREEE (reference sequence). Unmatched junction bases numbered 7, after V lost 6 bases and J lost 5 bases. The CDR3 is 14 amino acids. Together with reference TRBV5-4 and TRBJ2-4, the CDR3 gives the full variable domain: ETGVTQSPTHLIKTRGQQVTLRCSSQSGHNTVSWYQQALGQGPQFIFQYYREEENGRGNFPPRFSGLQFPNYSSELNVNALELDDSALYLCASNIAGPQNIQYFGAGTRLSVL.

The chain is built from TRBV5-4 and TRBJ2-7, with TRBD2 matching over 7 bases. The V segment lost 2 bases and the J segment 0 bases; nucleotides outside the gene matches: 8. Germline CDR1 is SGHNT and CDR2 is YYREEE (reference sequence). CDR3 size: 16 residues. As DNA, the CDR3 is TGTGCCAGCAGCTTTGGTAGCGGGTATAGCTCCTACGAGCAGTACTTC. Protein: CASSFGSGYSSYEQYF.

The V and J genes are TRBV7-2 and TRBJ2-7; weak D call: TRBD2 (6 bases). The CDR3 is 14 amino acids. Germline CDR1 SGHTA, CDR2 FQGNSA. Trimming cost V 2 bases and J 0 bases, with 8 bases left between them. The CDR3 sequence is CASSLRRDSYEQYF. The CDR3 DNA reads TGTGCCAGCAGCTTACGGCGGGACTCCTACGAGCAGTACTTC.

The chain employs TRBV7-2 and TRBJ1-2; 8 bases fit TRBD1. Germline CDR1 is SGHTA and CDR2 is FQGNSA. The CDR3 sequence is 15 residues long. After removal of 4 bases from V and 7 bases from J, the junction contained 11 bases not matched to a gene. CDR3 bases: TGTGCCAGCAGCTCAGTTGGCGCGGGGACAGGTGGCTACACCTTC. Encoded protein: CASSSVGAGTGGYTF.

This clone was seen a few times. The J gene is TRBJ2-3, the V gene TRBV11-2; 11 bases align to TRBD2. Germline CDR1 SGHAT, CDR2 FQNNGV. The CDR3 loop spans 18 amino acids. Germline trimming cut 1 base from V and 0 bases from J; bases unmatched to any gene: 6. Written as DNA, the CDR3 is TGTGCCAGCAGCTTAGTTGTGCCTAGCGGGGGGAGCACAGATACGCAGTATTTT. It codes for CASSLVVPSGGSTDTQYF. Full variable domain (outside the CDR3, taken from reference TRBV11-2 and TRBJ2-3): EAGVAQSPRYKIIEKRQSVAFWCNPISGHATLYWYQQILGQGPKLLIQFQNNGVVDDSQLPKDRFSAERLKGVDSTLKIQPAKLEDSAVYLCASSLVVPSGGSTDTQYFGPGTRLTVL.

The chain uses TRBV5-1 and TRBJ2-3, with a weak D call TRBD2 (6 bases). The CDR3 sequence is 16 residues long. V was shortened by 2 bases and J by 6 bases, with 19 bases between the two germline ends. Germline loops: CDR1 SGHRS, CDR2 YFSETQ. CDR3 residues: CASSLRTTSISDTQYF. The CDR3 DNA reads as TGCGCCAGCAGCTTAAGGACTACAAGCATATCGGATACGCAGTATTTT.

The rearrangement links TRBV9 to TRBJ2-2; D unresolved. Trimming shortened V by 3 bases and J by 3 bases, and 9 bases separated the two germline ends. Germline CDR1 and CDR2: SGDLS and YYNGEE. There are 14 residues in the CDR3. Written as DNA, the CDR3 is TGTGCCAGCAGCGGGAGACCCGACACCGGGGAGCTGTTTTTT. It encodes CASSGRPDTGELFF.

The V and J genes are TRBV7-9 and TRBJ2-5, with TRBD2 matching over 7 bases. Germline V gives CDR1 SEHNR, CDR2 FQNEAQ (reference sequence). The CDR3 runs 18 residues. V lost 4 bases, J lost 2 bases, and 16 bases stayed unmatched. Here the CDR3 DNA reads TGTGCCAGCAGCTCCCAGTCGCCAACGGGACTATTTCAAGAGACCCAGTACTTC. This gives the protein CASSSQSPTGLFQETQYF. The complete variable domain, with remaining parts taken from reference TRBV7-9 and TRBJ2-5, reads DTGVSQNPRHKITKRGQNVTFRCDPISEHNRLYWYRQTLGQGPEFLTYFQNEAQLEKSRLLSDRFSAERPKGSFSTLEIQRTEQGDSAMYLCASSSQSPTGLFQETQYFGPGTRLLVL.

This rearrangement joins TRBV7-2 to TRBJ1-2; maybe TRBD1 (6 bases). This CDR3 contains 15 residues. Germline CDR1 is SGHTA and CDR2 is FQGNSA. V was cut by 3 bases and J by 8 bases, with 19 bases left in between. CDR3 sequence reads: CASSFFSSRGSGYTF. The CDR3 nucleotides read TGTGCCAGCAGCTTTTTTAGTAGTAGGGGGAGCGGCTACACCTTC. Based on the CDR3 plus reference TRBV7-2 and TRBJ1-2, the full variable domain is GAGVSQSPSNKVTEKGKDVELRCDPISGHTALYWYRQSLGQGLEFLIYFQGNSAPDKSGLPSDRFSAERTGGSVSTLTIQRTQQEDSAVYLCASSFFSSRGSGYTFGSGTRLTVV.

The CDR3 DNA is TGCAGCGTTAGTCGGGGGGTAAGAAACACCATATATTTT. It translates to CSVSRGVRNTIYF. The chain joins TRBV29-1 to TRBJ1-3; TRBD1 might be the D (5 bases). Germline V lookup: CDR1 SQVTM, CDR2 ANQGSEA. The length of the CDR3 is 13 residues. The V gene lost 5 bases and the J gene lost 5 bases, with 13 bases spanning the gap.